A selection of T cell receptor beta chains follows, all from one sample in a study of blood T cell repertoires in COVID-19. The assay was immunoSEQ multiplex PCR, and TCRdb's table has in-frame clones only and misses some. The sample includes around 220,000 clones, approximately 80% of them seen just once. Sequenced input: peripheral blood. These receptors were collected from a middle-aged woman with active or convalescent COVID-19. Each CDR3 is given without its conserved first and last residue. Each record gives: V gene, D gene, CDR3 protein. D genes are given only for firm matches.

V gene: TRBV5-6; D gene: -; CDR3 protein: ASSSGYGYT
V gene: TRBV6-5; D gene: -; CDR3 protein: ASSASGGARETQY
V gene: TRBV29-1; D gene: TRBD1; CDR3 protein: SVGTGDGGSGYT
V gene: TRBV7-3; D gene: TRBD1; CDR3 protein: ASSYAGQTVGYT
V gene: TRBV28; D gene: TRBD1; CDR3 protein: ASSLLGQGISDTQY
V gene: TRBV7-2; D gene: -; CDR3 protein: ASSLAGGGLRSPLH
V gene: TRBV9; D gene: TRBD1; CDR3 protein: ASTPGGGNGYT
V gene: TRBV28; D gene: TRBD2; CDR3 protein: ASSLPLAGAGGEQF
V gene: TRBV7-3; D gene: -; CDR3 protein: ASSLTAGAYETQY
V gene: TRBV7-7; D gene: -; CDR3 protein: ASSLGADTGELF
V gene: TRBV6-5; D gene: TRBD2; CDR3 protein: ASTAGEGTDTQY
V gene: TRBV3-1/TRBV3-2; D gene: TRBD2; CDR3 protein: ASSDRTSGGAETQY
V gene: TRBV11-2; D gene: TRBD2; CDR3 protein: ASTLVGGDETQY
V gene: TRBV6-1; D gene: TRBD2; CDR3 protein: ASSEIGFRGGPQETQY
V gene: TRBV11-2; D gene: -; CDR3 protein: ASSLDSGKPNYGYT
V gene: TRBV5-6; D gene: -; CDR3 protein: ASSLAGAPQETQY
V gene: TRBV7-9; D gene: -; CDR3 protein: ASSHRVYGYT
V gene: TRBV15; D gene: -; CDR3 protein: ATSRALYNTEAF
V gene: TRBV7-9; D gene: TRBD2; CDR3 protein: ASSSRTRDVYEQY
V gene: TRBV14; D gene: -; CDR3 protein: ASSQERRGGELF
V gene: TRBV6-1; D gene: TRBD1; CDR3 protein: ASSVRTGAFNSPLH